Presented here are 9 T cell receptor beta chains from one specimen sequenced in a study of blood T cell repertoires in COVID-19 (dated by TCRdb to 2020 to 2022). The library relied on the immunoSEQ multiplex PCR assay. Held by TCRdb, this immuneACCESS table contains in-frame sequences only and omits some clones. Under half of the omission traces to an unresolved V gene where checked; the cause of the rest is unknown. Across this sample there are approximately 160,000 clones, with more than 80% seen only once. Approximately 11% of the sample is held by the ten biggest clonotypes. The material sequenced was peripheral blood. The receptors come from a human donor in a cohort sampled during active COVID-19.

V is TRBV5-6 and J is TRBJ1-1, with a possible D match to TRBD1 (6 bases). V lost 0 bases, J lost 4 bases, and 13 bases lay in between. This CDR3 has 15 amino acids. The germline CDR1 and CDR2 sequences are SGHDT and YYEEEE. The CDR3 nucleotides read TGTGCCAGCAGCTTGGAAGGGGGTCTGGGCACTGAAGCTTTCTTT. It specifies CASSLEGGLGTEAFF. Together with reference TRBV5-6 and TRBJ1-1, the CDR3 gives the full variable domain: DAGVTQSPTHLIKTRGQQVTLRCSPKSGHDTVSWYQQALGQGPQFIFQYYEEEERQRGNFPDRFSGHQFPNYSSELNVNALLLGDSALYLCASSLEGGLGTEAFFGQGTRLTVV.

This clone was counted once. At one end, the junction sequence differs from germline, possibly due to a read error. The chain carries TRBV3-1 (or the pseudogene TRBV3-2) and TRBJ1-5, with D unresolved. Germline CDR1 is LGHDT and CDR2 is YNNKEL (reference sequence). The CDR3 loop spans 16 amino acids. The DNA of the CDR3 is TGTGTCAGCAGCCAAGTTGAGACGGACTCCAATCAGCCCCAGCATTTT. Translating gives CVSSQVETDSNQPQHF.

To note about this clone: The same CDR3 can be traced to other DNA sequences in this sample. The V call is TRBV7-2, the J call TRBJ2-3, with a weak D call TRBD2 (5 bases). V lost 5 bases and J 5 bases, leaving 8 bases between the germline ends. The V gene's germline CDR1 is SGHTA and CDR2 FQGNSA. This CDR3 spans 12 amino acids. The CDR3 spells CASSPGGDTQYF. The DNA for the CDR3 is TGTGCCAGCAGCCCTGGAGGAGATACGCAGTATTTT.

V usage is TRBV15 and J usage is TRBJ2-7; D call uncertain. Germline lookup yields CDR1 LNHNV and CDR2 YYDKDF (reference sequence). Between the trimmed V and J ends, which lost 1 base and 3 bases, there was a span of 7 bases. The CDR3 sequence is 13 residues long. Here the CDR3 reads CATSRVSSYEQYF. CDR3 nucleotides: TGTGCCACCAGCAGAGTTAGTAGCTACGAGCAGTACTTC. Together with reference TRBV15 and TRBJ2-7, the CDR3 gives the full variable domain: DAMVIQNPRYQVTQFGKPVTLSCSQTLNHNVMYWYQQKSSQAPKLLFHYYDKDFNNEADTPDNFQSRRPNTSFCFLDIRSPGLGDTAMYLCATSRVSSYEQYFGPGTRLTVT.

About this clone itself: Other nucleotide sequences from this sample produce the same CDR3. The V call is TRBV3-1 (or the pseudogene TRBV3-2), the J call TRBJ1-1; no clear D gene. V lost 0 bases, J lost 3 bases, and 11 bases lay in between. Germline V gene data show CDR1 as LGHDT and CDR2 as YNNKEL (reference sequence). CDR3 length equals 15 residues. The CDR3 DNA sequence: TGTGCCAGCAGCCAAGAAGGATTTAGCGACACTGAAGCTTTCTTT. This codes for CASSQEGFSDTEAFF.

The J gene is TRBJ1-6, the V gene TRBV30; 9 bases map to TRBD1. V shed 2 bases and J 7 bases; nucleotides not matched to a gene: 6. The CDR3 has 15 amino acids. CDR1 is GTSNPN, CDR2 SVGIG, per germline (reference sequence). The CDR3 nucleotides are TGTGCCTGGAGTACACAGGGGGCGCGGAATTCACCCCTCCACTTT. It is translated as CAWSTQGARNSPLHF.

This clone has a handful of counts. The chain joins TRBV11-2 to TRBJ2-7; D not resolved. Trimming left V 9 bases short and J 6 bases short, with 12 bases between. Germline V gene lookup returns CDR1 SGHAT and CDR2 FQNNGV. This CDR3 spans 11 amino acids. The CDR3 DNA reads as TGTGCCAGTTCCGCCCAGGTCGAGCAGTACTTC. It translates to CASSAQVEQYF.

V gene TRBV2 combines with J gene TRBJ1-3, with TRBD1 matching over 9 bases. The CDR3 spans 14 residues. V gave up 8 bases and J gave up 0 bases; unmatched junction bases: 2. Germline CDR1 is SNHLY and CDR2 is FYNNEI. The CDR3 DNA follows: TGTGCCAGCGGGGGACAGGGCTCTGGAAACACCATATATTTT. Translation gives CASGGQGSGNTIYF.

The gene calls are TRBV4-3 and TRBJ1-5; D not resolved. Germline lookup yields CDR1 LGHNA and CDR2 YSLEER. With 1 base removed from V and 0 bases from J, the gap between germline ends came to 7 bases. The CDR3 extends over 15 amino acids. The CDR3 sequence: CASSQGAYSNQPQHF. The CDR3, as DNA: TGCGCCAGCAGCCAAGGGGCCTATAGCAATCAGCCCCAGCATTTT.